This T cell receptor beta chain was recovered during a study of post-analysis software for immune sequencing data. On this clonotype: The target antigen is unknown.

Unique molecular identifiers were present in the TCR beta cDNA libraries. TCRdb re-derived calls from the PCR reads in MiXCR, one entry per CDR3 protein. The table has over 300,000 distinct CDR3 sequences, less than 40% seen once; the top ten hold roughly 13%. Study-level results: There was significantly lower normalized Chao1 diversity in multiple sclerosis patients than in controls. Roughly five TRBV segments occurring more often in patients than controls included TRBV5-6, TRBV5-1 and TRBV20-1.

This CDR3 is built from 14 residues. Germline assignment: CDR1 SGHRS and CDR2 YFSETQ. Trimming cost V 0 bases and J 6 bases, with 13 bases left between them. This TCR came from a girl between 5 and 17 years old with multiple sclerosis. The chain combines TRBV5-1 with TRBJ2-7; TRBD1 is a possible D gene (6 bases). Material: blood. The CDR3 sequence is CASSLGQVDGEQYF. CDR3 coding DNA: TGCGCCAGCAGCTTGGGACAGGTCGACGGCGAGCAGTACTTC.